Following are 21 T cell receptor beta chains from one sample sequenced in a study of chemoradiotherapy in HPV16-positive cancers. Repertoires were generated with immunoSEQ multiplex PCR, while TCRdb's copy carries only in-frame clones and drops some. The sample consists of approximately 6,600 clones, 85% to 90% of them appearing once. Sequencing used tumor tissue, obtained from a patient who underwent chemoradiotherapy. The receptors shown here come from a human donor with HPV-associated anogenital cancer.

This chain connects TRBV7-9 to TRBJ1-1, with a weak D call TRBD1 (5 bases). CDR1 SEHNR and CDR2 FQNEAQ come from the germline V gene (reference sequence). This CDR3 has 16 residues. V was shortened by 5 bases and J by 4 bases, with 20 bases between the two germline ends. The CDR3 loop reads CASSTSDGAIGTEAFF. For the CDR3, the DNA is TGTGCCAGCAGCACCAGTGACGGGGCTATAGGCACTGAAGCTTTCTTT.

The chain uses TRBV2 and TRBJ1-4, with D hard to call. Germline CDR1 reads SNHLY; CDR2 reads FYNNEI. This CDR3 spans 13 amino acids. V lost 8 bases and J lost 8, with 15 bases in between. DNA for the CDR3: TGTGCCAGCGCGACCATTTTCCGGGAAAAACTGTTTTTT. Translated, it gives CASATIFREKLFF.

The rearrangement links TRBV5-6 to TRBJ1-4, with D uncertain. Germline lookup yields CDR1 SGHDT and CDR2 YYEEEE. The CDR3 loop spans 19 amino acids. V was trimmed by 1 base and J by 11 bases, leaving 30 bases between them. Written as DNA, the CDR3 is TGTGCCAGCAGCTTGAAATTTGATGCGGCAGCTAACCCAAAGGCCAAACTGTTTTTT. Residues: CASSLKFDAAANPKAKLFF.

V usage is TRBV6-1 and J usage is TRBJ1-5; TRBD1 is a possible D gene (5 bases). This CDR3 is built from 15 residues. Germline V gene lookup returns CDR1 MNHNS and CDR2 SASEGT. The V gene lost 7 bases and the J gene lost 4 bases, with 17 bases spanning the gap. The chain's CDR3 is CASTKTDSYNQPQHF. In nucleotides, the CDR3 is TGTGCCAGCACTAAAACCGACAGCTATAATCAGCCCCAGCATTTT.

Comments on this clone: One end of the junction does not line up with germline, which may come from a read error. The CDR3 DNA reads TGTGCTAGCAGCAGAAGGGGAGCCGGGAGTGTTGAGACCCAGTACTTC. This sequence encodes CASSRRGAGSVETQYF. The gene calls are TRBV7-7 and TRBJ2-5, with D perhaps matching TRBD2 (6 bases). Germline assignment: CDR1 SSHAT and CDR2 FNYEAQ (reference sequence). The CDR3 runs to 16 residues.

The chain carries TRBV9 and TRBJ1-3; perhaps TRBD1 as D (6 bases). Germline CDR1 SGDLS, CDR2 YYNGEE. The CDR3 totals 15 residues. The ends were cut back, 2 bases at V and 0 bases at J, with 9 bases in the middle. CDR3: CASSVDRISGNTIYF. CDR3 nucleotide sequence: TGTGCCAGCAGCGTCGACAGGATCTCTGGAAACACCATATATTTT.

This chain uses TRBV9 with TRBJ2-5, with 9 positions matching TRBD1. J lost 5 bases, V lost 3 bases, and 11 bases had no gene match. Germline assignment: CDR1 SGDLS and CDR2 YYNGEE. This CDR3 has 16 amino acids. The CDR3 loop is CASSEPGQGERETQYF. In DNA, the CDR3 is TGTGCCAGCAGCGAGCCGGGACAGGGTGAAAGGGAGACCCAGTACTTC.

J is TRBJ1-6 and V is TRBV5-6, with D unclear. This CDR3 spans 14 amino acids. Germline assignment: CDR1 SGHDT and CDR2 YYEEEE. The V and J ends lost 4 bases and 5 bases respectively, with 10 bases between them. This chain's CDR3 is CASSRSPDNSPLHF. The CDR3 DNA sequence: TGTGCCAGCAGCCGGTCGCCAGATAATTCACCCCTCCACTTT.

In nucleotides, the CDR3 is TGTGCCAGCAAAAGAGGAGCCGGGGAGCTGTTTTTT. Translating it yields CASKRGAGELFF. This chain connects TRBV11-2 to TRBJ2-2; D ambiguous. Germline CDR1 SGHAT, CDR2 FQNNGV. V lost 7 bases, J lost 6 bases, and 9 bases lay in between. The CDR3 has 12 amino acids.

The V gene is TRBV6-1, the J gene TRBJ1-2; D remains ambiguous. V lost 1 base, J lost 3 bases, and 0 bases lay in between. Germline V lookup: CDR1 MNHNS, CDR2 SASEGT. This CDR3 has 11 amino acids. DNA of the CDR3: TGTGCCAGCAGTGAAGACTATGGCTACACCTTC. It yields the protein CASSEDYGYTF.

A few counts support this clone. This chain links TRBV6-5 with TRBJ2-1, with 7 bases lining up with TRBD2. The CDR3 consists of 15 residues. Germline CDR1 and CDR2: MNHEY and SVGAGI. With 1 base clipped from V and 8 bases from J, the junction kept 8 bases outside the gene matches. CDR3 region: CASSYYPGGRDEQFF. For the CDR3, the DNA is TGTGCCAGCAGTTACTATCCGGGAGGCAGGGATGAGCAGTTCTTC.

The CDR3 DNA reads as TGTGCCAGCAGGCTCGGGACCCAAAACACCGGGGAGCTGTTTTTT. It yields the protein CASRLGTQNTGELFF. The chain is built from TRBV6-1 and TRBJ2-2, with D perhaps matching TRBD1 or TRBD2 (5 bases each). The CDR3 is 15 residues long. Trimming cost V 6 bases and J 2 bases, with 13 bases left between them. Germline lookup yields CDR1 MNHNS and CDR2 SASEGT.

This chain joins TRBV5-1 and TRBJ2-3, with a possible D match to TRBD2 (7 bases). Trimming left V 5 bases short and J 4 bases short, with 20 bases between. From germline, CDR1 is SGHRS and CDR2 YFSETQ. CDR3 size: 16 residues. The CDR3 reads CASSFGVGGRSDTQYF. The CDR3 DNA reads TGCGCCAGCAGTTTTGGGGTCGGGGGGCGATCAGATACGCAGTATTTT.

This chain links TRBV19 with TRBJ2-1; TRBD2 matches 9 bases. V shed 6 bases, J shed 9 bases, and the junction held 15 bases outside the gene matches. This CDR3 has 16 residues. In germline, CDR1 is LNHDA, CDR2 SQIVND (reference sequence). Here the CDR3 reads CASRPPGTSYPREQFF. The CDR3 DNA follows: TGTGCCAGTAGACCCCCCGGGACTAGCTACCCCCGTGAGCAGTTCTTC.

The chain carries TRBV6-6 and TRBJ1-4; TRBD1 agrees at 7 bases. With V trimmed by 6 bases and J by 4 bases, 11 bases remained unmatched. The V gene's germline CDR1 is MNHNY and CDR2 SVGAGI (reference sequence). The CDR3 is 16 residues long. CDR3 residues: CASRRLRQGINEKLFF. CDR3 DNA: TGTGCCAGCAGACGCCTCCGACAGGGCATTAATGAAAAACTGTTTTTT.

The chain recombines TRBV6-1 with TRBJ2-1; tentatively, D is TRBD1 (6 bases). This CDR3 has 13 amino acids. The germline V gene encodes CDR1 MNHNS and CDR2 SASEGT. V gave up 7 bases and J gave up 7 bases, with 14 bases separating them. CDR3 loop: CASTRTDSNEQFF. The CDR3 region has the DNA TGTGCCAGCACCCGAACGGACAGTAATGAGCAGTTCTTC.

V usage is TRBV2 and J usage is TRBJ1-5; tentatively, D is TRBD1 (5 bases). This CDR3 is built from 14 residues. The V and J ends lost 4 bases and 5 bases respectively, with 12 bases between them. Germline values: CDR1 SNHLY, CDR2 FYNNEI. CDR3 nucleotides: TGTGCCAGCAGTGTGTCAGGGTCCCATCAGCCCCAGCATTTT. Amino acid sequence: CASSVSGSHQPQHF.

The CDR3 bases are TGTGCCTGGAGTGACGGCGGGAAGGCTTCGTACGAGCAGTACTTC. This translates into CAWSDGGKASYEQYF. This chain connects TRBV30 to TRBJ2-7; a possible D gene is TRBD2 (6 bases). V was trimmed by 1 base and J by 4 bases, leaving 17 bases between them. In germline, CDR1 is GTSNPN, CDR2 SVGIG (reference sequence). The CDR3 is 15 residues long. The full variable domain, completed using reference TRBV30 and TRBJ2-7, is SQTIHQWPATLVQPVGSPLSLECTVEGTSNPNLYWYRQAAGRGLQLLFYSVGIGQISSEVPQNLSASRPQDRQFILSSKKLLLSDSGFYLCAWSDGGKASYEQYFGPGTRLTVT.

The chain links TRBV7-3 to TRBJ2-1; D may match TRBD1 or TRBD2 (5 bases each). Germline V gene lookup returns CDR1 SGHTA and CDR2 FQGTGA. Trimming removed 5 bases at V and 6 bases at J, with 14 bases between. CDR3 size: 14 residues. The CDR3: CASSGSGTSNEQFF. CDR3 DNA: TGTGCCAGCAGCGGATCCGGGACGAGCAATGAGCAGTTCTTC.

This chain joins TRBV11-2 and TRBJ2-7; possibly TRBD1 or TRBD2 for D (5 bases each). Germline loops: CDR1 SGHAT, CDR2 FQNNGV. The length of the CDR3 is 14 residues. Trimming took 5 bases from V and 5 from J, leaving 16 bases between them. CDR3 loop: CASSPWSRGDEQYF. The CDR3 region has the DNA TGTGCCAGCAGCCCATGGAGCCGGGGCGACGAGCAGTACTTC.

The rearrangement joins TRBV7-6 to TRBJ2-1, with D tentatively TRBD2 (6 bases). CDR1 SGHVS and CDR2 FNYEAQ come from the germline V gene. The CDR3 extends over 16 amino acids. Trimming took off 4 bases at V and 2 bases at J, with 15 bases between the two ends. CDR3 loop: CASSSQSGYAYNEQFF. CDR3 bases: TGTGCCAGCAGCTCTCAAAGCGGGTACGCCTACAATGAGCAGTTCTTC.